This T cell receptor beta chain was captured in a study of shared clonotypes between healthy human individuals. Findings and caveats of the study: Naive subsets usually exceeded memory subsets in estimated richness. Clonotype sharing across several donors was observed for around 5% of naive CD4 clonotypes.

CD4+ cells underwent separation, giving CD45RA+ naive and CD45RA-negative memory subsets. The CDR3 totals 16 residues. Assay used: immunoSEQ multiplex PCR; TCRdb lists only in-frame clones, some missing. The repertoire includes 2 million to 2.5 million clones, approximately 94% of them detected once, and approximately 0.13% sits in the top ten. This clone is a singleton in its sample. What it recognizes is unknown. The clonotype originates from a man between 18 and 35 years old in good health. Sample: naive CD4+ T cells sorted from blood. Indicated subset: CD45RA+ positively selected. The J gene is TRBJ1-4, the V gene TRBV1. TRBV1 corresponds to a pseudogene. The CDR3 is CTSRHTPGLKNEKLFF. CDR3 nucleotide sequence: TGCACCAGCAGGCATACTCCGGGACTCAAAAATGAAAAACTGTTTTTT.